This T cell receptor (beta chain) was recorded in a study of blood T cell repertoires in COVID-19. Study information: Researchers got acute and convalescent COVID-19 samples from the United States, Italy and Spain. In each case, the material was cDNA or gDNA derived from T cells, B-cell-depleted T cells, or PBMCs.

Authors' processing steps: Estimation of nucleated cell counts relied on the amplification of reference gene primers. Some clones are missing from TCRdb's copy, which holds only in-frame ones; the method was immunoSEQ multiplex PCR. That table furnishes V, J and clone size, whereas the DNA furnished D and trimming. This table holds some 14,000 clones, about three quarters found once. CDR3 length: 14 amino acids. The V gene's germline CDR1 is SGHTA and CDR2 FQGNSA. Trimming left V 1 base short and J 4 bases short, with 8 bases between. The specimen was peripheral blood. The V call is TRBV7-2, the J call TRBJ1-3, with D perhaps matching TRBD1 (6 bases). This sequence was found in a man between 65 and 80 years old with acute or convalescent COVID-19. CDR3 coding DNA: TGTGCCAGCAGCTTAGGACAGGCCGGAAACACCATATATTTT. Amino acids: CASSLGQAGNTIYF.